The 18 T cell receptor beta chains below come from one sample, sequenced in a study of cytomegalovirus exposure and HLA in healthy donors. PCR was performed using 60 Vbeta and 13 Jbeta primers. The method was immunoSEQ multiplex PCR; TCRdb's version includes in-frame clones alone and lacks a portion of them. The sample includes roughly 240,000 clones, 80% to 90% seen only once; the top ten take 0.24%. The specimen was PBMCs. Every receptor here comes from a girl aged 2 to 9 in good health and CMV-seronegative.

V is TRBV5-1 and J is TRBJ2-3, with D uncertain. The CDR3 contains 13 residues. Germline loops: CDR1 SGHRS, CDR2 YFSETQ. V shed 2 bases and J shed 1 base, with 5 bases lying between them. DNA for the CDR3: TGCGCCAGCAGCTTTGAGGGCACAGATACGCAGTATTTT. Translating gives CASSFEGTDTQYF.

This chain connects TRBV19 to TRBJ2-2, with D perhaps TRBD2 (5 bases). V was shortened by 1 base and J by 4 bases, with 10 bases between the two germline ends. This CDR3 has 15 amino acids. Germline lookup yields CDR1 LNHDA and CDR2 SQIVND (reference sequence). CDR3 residues: CASSIALEGTGELFF. In DNA form, the CDR3 reads TGTGCCAGTAGTATAGCTCTAGAGGGCACCGGGGAGCTGTTTTTT.

The rearrangement uses TRBV30 and TRBJ2-7; D possibly corresponds to TRBD2 (7 bases). The length of the CDR3 is 16 residues. Germline V gene lookup returns CDR1 GTSNPN and CDR2 SVGIG (reference sequence). This CDR3 reads CAASGGLLYGPYEQYF. The CDR3 DNA sequence: TGTGCTGCGTCCGGGGGGCTCCTATACGGCCCCTACGAGCAGTACTTC. The variable domain in full, completed from reference TRBV30 and TRBJ2-7, reads SQTIHQWPATLVQPVGSPLSLECTVEGTSNPNLYWYRQAAGRGLQLLFYSVGIGQISSEVPQNLSASRPQDRQFILSSKKLLLSDSGFYLCAASGGLLYGPYEQYFGPGTRLTVT.

The chain uses TRBV7-2 and TRBJ2-5; 10 positions agree with TRBD2. CDR3 size: 16 residues. The V and J ends lost 5 bases and 2 bases, in that order; junction bases with no gene match: 8. Germline V gives CDR1 SGHTA, CDR2 FQGNSA. The CDR3 here is CASSPRPGLAQETQYF. CDR3 nucleotide sequence: TGTGCCAGCAGCCCGCGCCCGGGACTAGCGCAAGAGACCCAGTACTTC.

The V call is TRBV5-1, the J call TRBJ2-2; D not resolved. Between the trimmed V and J ends, which lost 3 bases and 3 bases, there was a span of 15 bases. CDR3 length: 16 amino acids. Germline values: CDR1 SGHRS, CDR2 YFSETQ. DNA of the CDR3: TGCGCCAGCAGCTCGTCTCCCTCACCGGACACCGGGGAGCTGTTTTTT. Translated, it gives CASSSSPSPDTGELFF.

V and J are TRBV5-1 and TRBJ2-7; 10 positions agree with TRBD1. The germline V gene encodes CDR1 SGHRS and CDR2 YFSETQ. The V and J ends lost 0 bases and 2 bases, in that order; junction bases with no gene match: 5. There are 16 residues in the CDR3. CDR3 DNA: TGCGCCAGCAGCTTGGCCGGGGGACAGGGGCCCTACGAGCAGTACTTC. Translated: CASSLAGGQGPYEQYF.

The chain links TRBV18 to TRBJ1-1; 7 bases are a match to TRBD1. The V gene's germline CDR1 is KGHSH and CDR2 LQKENI. V was clipped by 1 base and J by 3 bases; unmatched bases: 5. The CDR3 extends over 15 amino acids. The CDR3 here is CASSPRYDRDTEAFF. CDR3 sequence (DNA): TGTGCCAGCTCACCACGGTATGACAGGGACACTGAAGCTTTCTTT.

The chain recombines TRBV4-1 with TRBJ2-2; 8 bases fit TRBD2. There are 15 residues in the CDR3. The germline gives CDR1 MGHRA, CDR2 YSYEKL. With 1 base clipped from V and 4 bases from J, the junction kept 2 bases outside the gene matches. The CDR3 nucleotides are TGCGCCAGCAGCCAAGTGGCGGGGGGCACCGGGGAGCTGTTTTTT. It translates to CASSQVAGGTGELFF.

This clone was found a few times. This chain links TRBV7-6 with TRBJ2-3; D is unclear. Trimming shortened V by 2 bases and J by 4 bases, and 10 bases separated the two germline ends. This CDR3 has 14 amino acids. CDR1 SGHVS and CDR2 FNYEAQ come from the germline V gene. The chain's CDR3 is CASSLSNYPDTQYF. CDR3 DNA: TGTGCCAGCAGCTTATCGAACTACCCAGATACGCAGTATTTT.

This chain uses TRBV4-1 with TRBJ2-3; TRBD2 aligns across 12 bases. The germline V gene has CDR1 MGHRA and CDR2 YSYEKL. The length of the CDR3 is 18 residues. Trimming at V came to 0 bases and at J to 1 base, leaving 5 bases not matched to a gene. The CDR3 bases are TGCGCCAGCAGCCAAGAGCCGACTAGCGGGGGCCGCACAGATACGCAGTATTTT. Translated: CASSQEPTSGGRTDTQYF.

CDR3 in DNA: TGTGCCAGCACCCCCGGACTAGCGTTGGGAAATGAGCAGTTCTTC. This translates into CASTPGLALGNEQFF. This rearrangement joins TRBV11-2 to TRBJ2-1; 9 positions match TRBD2. With 7 bases clipped from V and 7 bases from J, the junction kept 11 bases outside the gene matches. This CDR3 contains 15 residues. From germline, CDR1 is SGHAT and CDR2 FQNNGV.

The genes are TRBV6-5 and TRBJ1-1; D is uncertain. Germline CDR1 is MNHEY and CDR2 is SVGAGI. V was trimmed by 5 bases and J by 1 base, leaving 8 bases between them. There are 13 residues in the CDR3. CDR3 sequence: CASSIGGNTEAFF. The CDR3 bases are TGTGCCAGCAGTATCGGCGGGAACACTGAAGCTTTCTTT.

This clone has only one observation. The chain employs TRBV27 and TRBJ1-2, with D uncertain. V lost 0 bases, J lost 3 bases, and 8 bases lay in between. CDR3 length equals 14 residues. Germline V gene lookup returns CDR1 MNHEY and CDR2 SMNVEV (reference sequence). In nucleotides, the CDR3 is TGTGCCAGCAGTTTATCGGCCGGGGACTATGGCTACACCTTC. This encodes CASSLSAGDYGYTF.

The chain's CDR3 is CASSQDQTSAPYEQYF. The CDR3 DNA is TGCGCCAGCAGCCAAGATCAGACTAGCGCTCCCTACGAGCAGTACTTC. The V gene is TRBV4-1, the J gene TRBJ2-7, with 8 bases identical to TRBD2. Trimming cost V 0 bases and J 2 bases; bases outside gene matches: 6. Germline V gene lookup returns CDR1 MGHRA and CDR2 YSYEKL. The CDR3 runs 16 residues.

This rearrangement joins TRBV5-6 to TRBJ1-3; a weak D match, TRBD1 (6 bases). Trimming stripped 2 bases from V and 2 bases from J, with 14 bases between. The CDR3 is made up of 16 amino acids. Germline V CDR1 and CDR2: SGHDT, YYEEEE. CDR3: CASSFVRGWAGNTIYF. In DNA, the CDR3 is TGTGCCAGCAGCTTTGTCAGGGGATGGGCTGGAAACACCATATATTTT.

This sequence joins TRBV14 and TRBJ2-5, with D hard to call. Trimming took off 5 bases at V and 1 base at J, with 11 bases between the two ends. CDR3 length: 14 residues. Germline V gene sequence: CDR1 SGHDN, CDR2 FVKESK. Here the CDR3 reads CASSRGAPQETQYF. CDR3 DNA sequence: TGTGCCAGCAGCAGAGGAGCTCCCCAAGAGACCCAGTACTTC.

This clone was seen only a few times. The chain carries TRBV27 and TRBJ2-7, with D possibly TRBD2 on 6 matching bases. Germline CDR1 MNHEY, CDR2 SMNVEV (reference sequence). This CDR3 region has 14 residues. V gave up 6 bases and J gave up 0 bases, with 12 bases separating them. The CDR3 is CASRRDLISYEQYF. Here the CDR3 DNA reads TGTGCCAGCAGGCGGGACTTAATCTCCTACGAGCAGTACTTC.

The V call is TRBV23-1, the J call TRBJ2-7; 8 bases are shared with TRBD2. TRBV23-1 counts as an open reading frame of uncertain function. V trimming: 3 bases; J trimming: 4 bases; junction bases outside the gene matches: 5. This CDR3 has 14 residues. CDR3 in DNA: TGCGCCAGCAGTCACGGGGGGGGCTTGTACGAGCAGTACTTC. It encodes CASSHGGGLYEQYF.